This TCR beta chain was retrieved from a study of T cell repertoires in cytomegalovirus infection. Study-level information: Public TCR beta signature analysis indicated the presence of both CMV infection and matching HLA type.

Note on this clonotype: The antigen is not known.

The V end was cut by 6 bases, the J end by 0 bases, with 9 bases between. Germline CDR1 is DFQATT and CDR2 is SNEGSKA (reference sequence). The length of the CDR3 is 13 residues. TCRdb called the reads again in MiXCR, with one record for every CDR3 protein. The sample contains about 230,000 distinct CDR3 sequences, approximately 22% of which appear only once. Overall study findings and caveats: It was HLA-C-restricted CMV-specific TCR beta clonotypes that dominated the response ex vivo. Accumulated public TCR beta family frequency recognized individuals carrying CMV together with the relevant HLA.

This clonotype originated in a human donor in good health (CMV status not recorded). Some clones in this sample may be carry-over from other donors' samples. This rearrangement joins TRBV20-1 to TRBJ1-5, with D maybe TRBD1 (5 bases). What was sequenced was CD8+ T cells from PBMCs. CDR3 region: CSAGEYSNQPQHF. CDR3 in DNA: TGCAGTGCAGGGGAATATAGCAATCAGCCCCAGCATTTT.